Listed here are 10 T cell receptor gamma chains from one sample, sequenced in a study of Vδ1+ human thymocytes. Findings of the study overall: Highly polyclonal TRG and TRD repertoires with Gaussian CDR3 length distributions appeared in thymus.

Extracted RNA was reverse transcribed into cDNA. CDR3 amplicons came from multiplex PCR with pooled V-gene forward and constant-region reverse primers. TCRdb re-processed the multiplex PCR reads via CATT. The repertoire holds tens of thousands of gamma-chain clones, with 20% as singletons. Their antigen targets remain unknown. The sequencing sample was made of Vdelta1+ gamma-delta thymocytes from the thymus. Subset indicated: FACS-sorted CD3+ TCRalphabeta- TCRVdelta1+ TCRVdelta2- thymocytes. The receptors stem from a girl less than two years old who had congenital heart surgery.

The sample holds a few counts of this clone. This chain joins TRGV2 and TRGJ1 or TRGJ2. The V and J ends lost 2 bases and 6 bases, in that order; junction bases with no gene match: 10. The length of the CDR3 is 14 residues. Germline CDR1 is EGSNGY and CDR2 is YDSYNSKV. The CDR3 here is CATWDATSCYKKLF. The CDR3 bases are TGTGCCACCTGGGACGCCACTTCCTGTTATAAGAAACTCTTT.

The sample holds a few counts of this clone. The rearrangement links TRGV3 to TRGJ1 or TRGJ2. Germline trimming cut 0 bases from V and 10 bases from J; bases unmatched to any gene: 0. The CDR3 extends over 10 amino acids. CDR1 is VTNTFY, CDR2 YDVSTARD, per germline (reference sequence). CDR3 loop: CATWDRKKLF. CDR3 DNA: TGTGCCACCTGGGACAGGAAGAAACTCTTT.

This clone was detected only a few times. The J gene is TRGJ1 or TRGJ2, the V gene TRGV3. This CDR3 region has 13 residues. Germline lookup yields CDR1 VTNTFY and CDR2 YDVSTARD (reference sequence). V was clipped by 0 bases and J by 9 bases; unmatched bases: 8. CDR3 residues: CATWDRRHSKKLF. CDR3 nucleotides: TGTGCCACCTGGGACAGGCGCCATTCTAAGAAACTCTTT.

This clone turned up a few times. The chain is built from TRGV2 and TRGJ1 or TRGJ2. Germline V gives CDR1 EGSNGY, CDR2 YDSYNSKV. V was clipped by 0 bases and J by 12 bases; unmatched bases: 5. The CDR3 loop spans 11 amino acids. The chain's CDR3 is CATWDGFWKLF. The DNA of the CDR3 is TGTGCCACCTGGGACGGGTTTTGGAAACTCTTT.

Turning to this clone: This same CDR3 is encoded by further DNA sequences in the sample. V usage is TRGV2 and J usage is TRGJ1 or TRGJ2. This CDR3 comprises 14 residues. Germline-derived CDR1 and CDR2 are EGSNGY and YDSYNSKV. J lost 1 base, V lost 0 bases, and 3 bases had no gene match. The CDR3 sequence: CATWDGLNYYKKLF. The CDR3 bases are TGTGCCACCTGGGACGGGCTTAATTATTATAAGAAACTCTTT.

The chain joins TRGV4 to TRGJ1 or TRGJ2. V was pared by 5 bases and J by 5 bases, with 9 bases of the junction left unmatched. Germline CDR1 and CDR2: EGSTGY and YDSYTSSV. This CDR3 has 13 amino acids. In nucleotides, the CDR3 is TGTGCCACCTGGGTCTCGAGGGATTATAAGAAACTCTTT. It yields the protein CATWVSRDYKKLF.

The V and J genes are TRGV3 and TRGJ1 or TRGJ2. The J segment lost 6 bases and the V segment lost 1 base, leaving 9 bases of the junction unmatched. CDR1 and CDR2 from the germline V gene are VTNTFY and YDVSTARD (reference sequence). The CDR3 contains 14 residues. In nucleotides, the CDR3 is TGTGCCACCTGGGACAGTGGGTGGCCTTATAAGAAACTCTTT. This sequence encodes CATWDSGWPYKKLF.

This clone turned up a few times. The sample carries other DNA sequences with the same CDR3. The genes are TRGV9 and TRGJ1 or TRGJ2. Germline lookup yields CDR1 GITISATS and CDR2 ISYDGTV (reference sequence). V was pared by 1 base and J by 3 bases, with 6 bases of the junction left unmatched. The CDR3 covers 14 residues. The CDR3 loop reads CALWEVQFYYKKLF. CDR3 sequence (DNA): TGTGCCTTGTGGGAGGTCCAGTTTTATTATAAGAAACTCTTT.

The chain is built from TRGV3 and TRGJ1 or TRGJ2. Germline CDR1 VTNTFY, CDR2 YDVSTARD (reference sequence). This CDR3 is built from 13 residues. With V trimmed by 0 bases and J by 12 bases, 11 bases remained unmatched. DNA for the CDR3: TGTGCCACCTGGGACAGGCGGGCTTGGAGGAAACTCTTT. This gives the protein CATWDRRAWRKLF.

This clone has only a few counts. The rearrangement joins TRGV9 to TRGJ1 or TRGJ2. This CDR3 comprises 14 residues. Germline trimming cut 2 bases from V and 0 bases from J; bases unmatched to any gene: 4. Germline V CDR1 and CDR2: GITISATS, ISYDGTV (reference sequence). The CDR3 protein is CALWEGMNYYKKLF. The CDR3 DNA sequence: TGTGCCTTGTGGGAGGGGATGAATTATTATAAGAAACTCTTT.